There are many counts of the clone carrying this T cell receptor beta chain. The V and J ends lost 4 bases and 0 bases respectively, with 16 bases between them. Per germline, CDR1 SGHVS and CDR2 FQNEAQ. The CDR3 covers 17 residues. The data were obtained in a study of T cells in Graves' hyperthyroidism and ophthalmopathy. Patients aged 18 to 65 had newly diagnosed hyperthyroidism lasting under 2 months. Clinicians diagnosed patients from clinical symptoms, serum thyroxine and TRAb, thyroid ultrasound and orbital computed tomography. Template material for amplifying TCR beta CDR3 regions consisted of RNA transcripts. In the first-round RT-PCR of the TCR CDR3, the HTBI primer set was used. TCRdb itself ran the multiplex PCR reads through MiXCR, one entry per CDR3 protein. The sample contains around 420,000 distinct CDR3 sequences, roughly an eighth of which appear only once.

This receptor was taken from a woman younger than 30 with Graves' hyperthyroidism. J is TRBJ2-1 and V is TRBV7-8; D is undetermined. Sequenced: blood. The CDR3 is CASSSQGWLVSYNEQFF. The CDR3 coding sequence is TGTGCCAGCAGCTCCCAAGGATGGCTAGTCTCCTACAATGAGCAGTTCTTC.